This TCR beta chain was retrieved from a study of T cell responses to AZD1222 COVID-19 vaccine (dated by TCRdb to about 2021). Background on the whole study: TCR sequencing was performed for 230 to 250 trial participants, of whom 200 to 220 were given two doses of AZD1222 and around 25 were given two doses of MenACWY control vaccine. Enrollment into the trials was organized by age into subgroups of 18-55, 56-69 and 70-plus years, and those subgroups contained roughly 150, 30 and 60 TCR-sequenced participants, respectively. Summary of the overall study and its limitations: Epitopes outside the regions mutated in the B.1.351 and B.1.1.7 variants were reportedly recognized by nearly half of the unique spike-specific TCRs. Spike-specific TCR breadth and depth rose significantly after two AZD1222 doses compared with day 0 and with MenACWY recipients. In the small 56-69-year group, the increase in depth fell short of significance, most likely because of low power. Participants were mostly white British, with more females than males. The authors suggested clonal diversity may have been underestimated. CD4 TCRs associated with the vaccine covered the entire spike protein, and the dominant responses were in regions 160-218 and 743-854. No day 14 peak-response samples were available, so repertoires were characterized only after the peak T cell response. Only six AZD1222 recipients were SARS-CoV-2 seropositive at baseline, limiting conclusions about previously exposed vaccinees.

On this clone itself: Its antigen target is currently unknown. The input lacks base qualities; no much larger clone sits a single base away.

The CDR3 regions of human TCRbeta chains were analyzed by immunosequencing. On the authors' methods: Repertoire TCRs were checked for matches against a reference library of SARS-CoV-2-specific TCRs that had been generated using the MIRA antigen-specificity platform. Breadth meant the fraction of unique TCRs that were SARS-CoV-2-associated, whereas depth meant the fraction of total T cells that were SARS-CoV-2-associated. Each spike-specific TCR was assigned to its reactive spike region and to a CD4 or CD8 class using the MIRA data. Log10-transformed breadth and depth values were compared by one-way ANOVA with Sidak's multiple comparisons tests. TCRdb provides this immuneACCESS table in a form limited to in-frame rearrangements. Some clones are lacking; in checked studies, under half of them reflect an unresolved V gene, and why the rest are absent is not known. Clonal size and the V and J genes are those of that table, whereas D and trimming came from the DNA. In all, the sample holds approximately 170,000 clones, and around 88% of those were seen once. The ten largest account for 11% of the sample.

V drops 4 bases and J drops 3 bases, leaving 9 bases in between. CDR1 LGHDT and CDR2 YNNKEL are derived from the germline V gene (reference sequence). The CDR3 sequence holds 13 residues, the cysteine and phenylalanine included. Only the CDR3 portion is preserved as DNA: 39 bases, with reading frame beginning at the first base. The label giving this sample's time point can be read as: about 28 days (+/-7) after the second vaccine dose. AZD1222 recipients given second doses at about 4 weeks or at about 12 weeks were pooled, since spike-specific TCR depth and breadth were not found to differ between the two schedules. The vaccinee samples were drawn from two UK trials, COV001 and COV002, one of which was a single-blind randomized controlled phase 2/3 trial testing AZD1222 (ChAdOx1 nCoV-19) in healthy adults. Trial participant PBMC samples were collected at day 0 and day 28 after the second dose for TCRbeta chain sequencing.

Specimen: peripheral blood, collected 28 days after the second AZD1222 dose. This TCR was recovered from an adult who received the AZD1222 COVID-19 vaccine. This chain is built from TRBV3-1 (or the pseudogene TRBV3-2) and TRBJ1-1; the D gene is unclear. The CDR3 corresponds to CASSRVQDTEAFF. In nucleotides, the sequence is TGTGCCAGCAGCCGTGTGCAGGACACTGAAGCTTTCTTT.